This T cell receptor (beta chain) was identified during a study of blood T cell repertoires in COVID-19. About the study: Collection of acute and convalescent COVID-19 samples took place in the United States, Italy and Spain. Sample material is recorded as cDNA or gDNA derived from T cells, B-cell-depleted T cells, or PBMCs.

The germline CDR1 and CDR2 sequences are MDHEN and SYDVKM. This CDR3 contains 18 residues. Trimming left V 2 bases short and J 9 bases short, with 26 bases between. The authors' processing: Using reference gene primer amplification, nucleated cell counts were estimated. Generated by immunoSEQ multiplex PCR, the TCRdb table keeps only in-frame clones and is missing some. Clonal size and the V and J genes are those of that table, whereas D and trimming came from the DNA. The repertoire holds approximately 200,000 clones, approximately 90% seen once, with around 1.9% in the top ten. V and J are TRBV28 and TRBJ2-1, with D possibly matching TRBD2 (6 bases). Sequencing input: peripheral blood. The TCR sequence derives from an older man with active or convalescent COVID-19. CDR3: CASSLHFGGAGGVGEQFF. The CDR3 DNA follows: TGTGCCAGCAGTTTACATTTCGGCGGGGCAGGAGGGGTGGGTGAGCAGTTCTTC. Full variable domain (rest looked up from reference TRBV28 and TRBJ2-1): DVKVTQSSRYLVKRTGEKVFLECVQDMDHENMFWYRQDPGLGLRLIYFSYDVKMKEKGDIPEGYSVSREKKERFSLILESASTNQTSMYLCASSLHFGGAGGVGEQFFGPGTRLTVL.